The 13 T cell receptor beta chains in this list originate from one sample, sequenced in a study of T-cell memory formation after mild COVID-19. TCRdb redid the calling of the 5' RACE reads with MiXCR, one entry per CDR3 protein. Of over 400,000 distinct CDR3 sequences listed, around a quarter are singletons. What was sequenced was PBMCs or a T cell subset sorted from them (not recorded which). The receptor source for this set is an adult woman who had mild COVID-19 (a few samples of this study predate the infection). Cell type and time point are not known.

The chain has TRBV5-5 and TRBJ1-6, with D perhaps matching TRBD1 (5 bases). Trimming took off 4 bases at V and 10 bases at J, with 24 bases between the two ends. CDR3 length equals 17 residues. The germline V gene encodes CDR1 SGHKS and CDR2 YYEKEE (reference sequence). CDR3 in amino acids: CASSLPPATATGSPLHF. The CDR3 nucleotides read TGTGCCAGCAGCCTACCTCCCGCGACAGCGACCGGCTCACCCCTCCACTTT.

A few counts support this clonotype. The chain joins TRBV6-5 to TRBJ2-1, with 8 bases identical to TRBD2. Germline lookup yields CDR1 MNHEY and CDR2 SVGAGI. The CDR3 runs to 15 residues. V was clipped by 5 bases and J by 4 bases; unmatched bases: 7. CDR3 amino acids: CASSASRGVYNEQFF. In nucleotides, the CDR3 is TGTGCCAGCAGTGCATCGCGGGGGGTATACAATGAGCAGTTCTTC.

This sequence joins TRBV7-8 and TRBJ2-3; 7 bases map to TRBD1. Germline assignment: CDR1 SGHVS and CDR2 FQNEAQ. The CDR3 runs to 16 residues. The J segment lost 2 bases and the V segment lost 2 bases, leaving 7 bases of the junction unmatched. In DNA, the CDR3 is TGTGCCAGCAGCTTACGGCCGGGACAGATCACAGATACGCAGTATTTT. This sequence encodes CASSLRPGQITDTQYF. The full variable domain, completed using reference TRBV7-8 and TRBJ2-3, is GAGVSQSPRYKVAKRGQDVALRCDPISGHVSLFWYQQALGQGPEFLTYFQNEAQLDKSGLPSDRFFAERPEGSVSTLKIQRTQQEDSAVYLCASSLRPGQITDTQYFGPGTRLTVL.

In DNA form, the CDR3 reads TGTGCCAGCAGGAGCGGGACTAGCGGGACCTACGAGCAGTACTTC. This codes for CASRSGTSGTYEQYF. The chain uses TRBV6-1 and TRBJ2-7, with 13 bases aligning to TRBD2. Germline CDR1 MNHNS, CDR2 SASEGT. CDR3 size: 15 residues. V dropped 6 bases and J dropped 2; count of bases not matched to a gene: 4.

The gene calls are TRBV6-5 and TRBJ2-5; TRBD2 matches at 10 bases. V was pared by 6 bases and J by 2 bases, with 12 bases of the junction left unmatched. Germline V gene data show CDR1 as MNHEY and CDR2 as SVGAGI. This CDR3 contains 17 residues. The CDR3 reads CASSYRGSGRRQETQYF. The CDR3 DNA follows: TGTGCCAGCAGCTACCGTGGTAGCGGGAGGAGACAAGAGACCCAGTACTTC.

The rearrangement links TRBV9 to TRBJ2-1; D gene unclear. Germline lookup yields CDR1 SGDLS and CDR2 YYNGEE. The V gene lost 0 bases and the J gene lost 6 bases, with 16 bases spanning the gap. The CDR3 loop spans 16 amino acids. The CDR3: CASSVAQGWVSNEQFF. CDR3 coding DNA: TGTGCCAGCAGCGTAGCTCAAGGTTGGGTTTCCAATGAGCAGTTCTTC.

The chain has TRBV24-1 and TRBJ1-2; the D gene is possibly TRBD1 (6 bases). The germline V gene has CDR1 KGHDR and CDR2 SFDVKD. The V gene lost 4 bases and the J gene lost 5 bases, with 13 bases spanning the gap. This CDR3 is built from 14 residues. The CDR3 sequence: CATSDSGTPYGYTF. DNA of the CDR3: TGTGCCACCAGTGACTCCGGGACACCTTATGGCTACACCTTC.

The chain combines TRBV6-5 with TRBJ1-5, with unresolved D. V was clipped by 0 bases and J by 5 bases, with 11 bases between them. The germline gives CDR1 MNHEY, CDR2 SVGAGI. The CDR3 contains 15 residues. The CDR3 bases are TGTGCCAGCAGTTACTCGCCCGGCACCTATCAGCCCCAGCATTTT. The encoded protein is CASSYSPGTYQPQHF.

This clonotype was seen only a few times. The CDR3 DNA sequence: TGTGCCAGCAGCTTAAATTCAATCGGGGAGCTGTTTTTT. Its protein is CASSLNSIGELFF. J is TRBJ2-2 and V is TRBV11-2; D is unclear. The germline V and J ends were trimmed by 2 bases and 7 bases, with 8 bases remaining between them. CDR3 length equals 13 residues. The germline V gene has CDR1 SGHAT and CDR2 FQNNGV. Variable domain in full (rest from reference TRBV11-2 and TRBJ2-2): EAGVAQSPRYKIIEKRQSVAFWCNPISGHATLYWYQQILGQGPKLLIQFQNNGVVDDSQLPKDRFSAERLKGVDSTLKIQPAKLEDSAVYLCASSLNSIGELFFGEGSRLTVL.

V gene TRBV30 combines with J gene TRBJ1-5; 9 positions agree with TRBD1. The ends lost 2 bases at V and 6 bases at J; junction bases unmatched: 11. The CDR3 consists of 16 residues. The germline V gene has CDR1 GTSNPN and CDR2 SVGIG (reference sequence). CDR3 nucleotide sequence: TGTGCCTGGAGTCCCAATTACGGGACAGGGCTTCAGCCCCAGCATTTT. Translating gives CAWSPNYGTGLQPQHF.

The chain joins TRBV28 to TRBJ1-2; 7 bases fit TRBD1. Per the germline V gene, CDR1 is MDHEN and CDR2 is SYDVKM. This CDR3 has 13 residues. Trimming removed 6 bases from V and 8 bases from J; junction bases left unmatched: 9. The CDR3 nucleotides read TGTGCCAGCAGACTGGGACAGTTGAGAGGCTACACCTTC. It is translated as CASRLGQLRGYTF.

V usage is TRBV29-1 and J usage is TRBJ2-1; 7 nucleotides line up with TRBD2. Trimming at V came to 7 bases and at J to 12 bases, leaving 9 bases not matched to a gene. The CDR3 spans 11 residues. CDR1 is SQVTM and CDR2 is ANQGSEA in the germline V gene. CDR3 bases: TGCAGCGCTGGGGAGGGAATCGCGCAGTTCTTC. Translation: CSAGEGIAQFF.

This rearrangement joins TRBV3-1 to TRBJ1-1; TRBD1 is a possible D gene (5 bases). Germline V gene lookup returns CDR1 LGHDT and CDR2 YNNKEL (reference sequence). V gave up 4 bases and J gave up 4 bases, with 19 bases separating them. The CDR3 contains 16 residues. CDR3 region: CASSRGASTAGTEAFF. The CDR3 nucleotides read TGTGCCAGCAGCCGCGGGGCCTCGACGGCGGGCACTGAAGCTTTCTTT.